This T cell receptor beta chain originates from a study of cytomegalovirus exposure and HLA in healthy donors. Study-level points and caveats: Presence/absence comparisons presumed near-even sequencing depth among donors.

The PCR made use of 60 Vbeta and 13 Jbeta primers. Profiled with immunoSEQ multiplex PCR; TCRdb holds only in-frame clones, not every one. This sample's table reports about 40,000 clones. Remarks on this clone: Its antigen is unidentified.

The sample comprised PBMCs. This receptor was identified in a woman aged 25 to 45 in good health and CMV-seronegative.

The CDR3 region is CASSSQGLVLGETQYF. The CDR3 DNA reads as TGTGCCAGCAGCTCGCAGGGACTAGTTTTAGGAGAGACCCAGTACTTC. The chain employs TRBV7-2 and TRBJ2-5; 8 bases map to TRBD2. Germline V gene sequence: CDR1 SGHTA, CDR2 FQGNSA. The V segment lost 4 bases and the J segment 4 bases; nucleotides outside the gene matches: 11. CDR3 length: 16 residues.